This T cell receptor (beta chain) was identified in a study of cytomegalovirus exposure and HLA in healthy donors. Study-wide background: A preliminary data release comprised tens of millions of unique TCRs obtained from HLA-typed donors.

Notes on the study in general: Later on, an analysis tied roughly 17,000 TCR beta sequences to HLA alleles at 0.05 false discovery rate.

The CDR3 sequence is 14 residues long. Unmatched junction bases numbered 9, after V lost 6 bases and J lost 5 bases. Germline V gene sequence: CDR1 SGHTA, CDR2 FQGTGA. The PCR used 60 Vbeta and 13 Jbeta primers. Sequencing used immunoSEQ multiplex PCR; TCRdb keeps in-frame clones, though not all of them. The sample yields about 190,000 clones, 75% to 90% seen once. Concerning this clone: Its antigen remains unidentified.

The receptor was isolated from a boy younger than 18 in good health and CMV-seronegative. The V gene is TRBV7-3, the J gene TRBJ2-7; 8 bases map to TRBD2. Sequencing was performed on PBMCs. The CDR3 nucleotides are TGTGCCAGCAGTTTAGCGGGACCGCCGGACGAGCAGTACTTC. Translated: CASSLAGPPDEQYF. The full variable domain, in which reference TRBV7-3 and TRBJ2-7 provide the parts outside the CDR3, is GAGVSQTPSNKVTEKGKYVELRCDPISGHTALYWYRQSLGQGPEFLIYFQGTGAADDSGLPNDRFFAVRPEGSVSTLKIQRTERGDSAVYLCASSLAGPPDEQYFGPGTRLTVT.